The sample holds a few counts of the clone carrying this TCR beta chain. The sample comes from a study of blood T cells in healthy people across ages. With a J-beta primer mix and a sample-barcoded 5' primer, a second PCR ran roughly 6 to 12 cycles. One entry per CDR3 protein results from TCRdb running MiXCR on the 5' RACE reads. This table has around 400,000 distinct CDR3 sequences, about 49% appearing once. From germline, CDR1 is DFQATT and CDR2 SNEGSKA (reference sequence). V lost 2 bases and J lost 7, with 12 bases in between. CDR3 length: 12 amino acids. This sequence was found in a man aged 55-75 years in good health. The sample comprised blood. The gene calls are TRBV20-1 and TRBJ2-7, with a possible D match to TRBD2 (6 bases). CDR3 region: CSARSGRIEQYF. The CDR3 nucleotides read TGCAGTGCTAGATCGGGGAGGATAGAGCAGTACTTC.